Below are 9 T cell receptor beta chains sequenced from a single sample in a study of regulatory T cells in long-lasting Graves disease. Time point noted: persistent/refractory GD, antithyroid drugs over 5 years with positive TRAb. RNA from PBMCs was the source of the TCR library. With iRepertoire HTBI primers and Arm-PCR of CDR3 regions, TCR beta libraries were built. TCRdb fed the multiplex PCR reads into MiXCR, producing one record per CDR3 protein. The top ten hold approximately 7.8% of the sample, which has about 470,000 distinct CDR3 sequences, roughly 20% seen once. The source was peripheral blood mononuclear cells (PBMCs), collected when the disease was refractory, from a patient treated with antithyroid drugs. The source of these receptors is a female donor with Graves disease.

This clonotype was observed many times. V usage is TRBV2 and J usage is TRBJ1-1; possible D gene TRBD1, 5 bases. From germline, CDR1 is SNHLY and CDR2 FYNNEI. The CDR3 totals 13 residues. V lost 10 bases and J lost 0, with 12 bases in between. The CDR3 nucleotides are TGTGCCATCCAGACAGACTTGAACACTGAAGCTTTCTTT. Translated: CAIQTDLNTEAFF.

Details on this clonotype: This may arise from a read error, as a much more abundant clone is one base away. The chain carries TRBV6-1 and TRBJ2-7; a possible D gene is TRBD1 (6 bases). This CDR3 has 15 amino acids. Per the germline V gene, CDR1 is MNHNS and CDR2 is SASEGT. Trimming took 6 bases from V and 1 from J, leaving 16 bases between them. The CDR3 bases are TGTGCCAGCAGGGTATGCCCTGGACAGTCCTACGAGCAGTACTTC. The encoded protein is CASRVCPGQSYEQYF.

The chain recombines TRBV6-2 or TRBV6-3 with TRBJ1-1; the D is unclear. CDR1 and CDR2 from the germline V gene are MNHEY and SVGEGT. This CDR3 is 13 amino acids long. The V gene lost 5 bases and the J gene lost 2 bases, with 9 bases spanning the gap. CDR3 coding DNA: TGTGCCAGCAGTGTGAAGAGCAACACTGAAGCTTTCTTT. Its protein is CASSVKSNTEAFF.

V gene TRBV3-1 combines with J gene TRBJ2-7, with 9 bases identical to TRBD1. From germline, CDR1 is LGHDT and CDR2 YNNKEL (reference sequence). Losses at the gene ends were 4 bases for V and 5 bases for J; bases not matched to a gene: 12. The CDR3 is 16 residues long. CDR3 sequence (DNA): TGTGCCAGCAGCCCATATTTAGGGACAGGGCGACACGAGCAGTACTTC. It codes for CASSPYLGTGRHEQYF.

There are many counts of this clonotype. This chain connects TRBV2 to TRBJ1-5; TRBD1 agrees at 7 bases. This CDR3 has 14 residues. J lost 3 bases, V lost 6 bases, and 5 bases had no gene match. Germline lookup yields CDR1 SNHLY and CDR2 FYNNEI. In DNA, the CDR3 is TGTGCCAGCAGGAGGGGGACAGTCAATCAGCCCCAGCATTTT. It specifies CASRRGTVNQPQHF.

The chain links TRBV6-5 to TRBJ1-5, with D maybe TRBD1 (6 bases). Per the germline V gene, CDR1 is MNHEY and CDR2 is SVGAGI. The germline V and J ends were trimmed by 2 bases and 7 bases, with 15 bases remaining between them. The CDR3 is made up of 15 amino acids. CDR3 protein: CASSYRSGTYQPQHF. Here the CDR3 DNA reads TGTGCCAGCAGTTACAGGTCCGGGACATACCAGCCCCAGCATTTT.

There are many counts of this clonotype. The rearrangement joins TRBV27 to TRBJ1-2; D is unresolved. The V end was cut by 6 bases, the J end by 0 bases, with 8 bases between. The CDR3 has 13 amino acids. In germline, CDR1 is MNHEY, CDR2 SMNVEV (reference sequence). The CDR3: CASSHGPNYGYTF. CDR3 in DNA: TGTGCCAGCAGCCACGGTCCTAACTATGGCTACACCTTC.

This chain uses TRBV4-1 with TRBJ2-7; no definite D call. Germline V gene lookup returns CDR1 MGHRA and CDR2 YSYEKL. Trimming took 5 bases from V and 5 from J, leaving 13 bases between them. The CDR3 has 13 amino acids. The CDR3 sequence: CASSYVPGNEQYF. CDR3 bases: TGCGCCAGCAGCTACGTCCCAGGCAACGAGCAGTACTTC.

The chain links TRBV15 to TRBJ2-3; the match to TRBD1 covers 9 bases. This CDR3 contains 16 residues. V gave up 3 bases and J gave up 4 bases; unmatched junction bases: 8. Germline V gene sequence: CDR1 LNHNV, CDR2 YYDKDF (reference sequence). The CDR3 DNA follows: TGTGCCACCAGCAGGCCTCCGGGACAGGGTGCAGATACGCAGTATTTT. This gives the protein CATSRPPGQGADTQYF.